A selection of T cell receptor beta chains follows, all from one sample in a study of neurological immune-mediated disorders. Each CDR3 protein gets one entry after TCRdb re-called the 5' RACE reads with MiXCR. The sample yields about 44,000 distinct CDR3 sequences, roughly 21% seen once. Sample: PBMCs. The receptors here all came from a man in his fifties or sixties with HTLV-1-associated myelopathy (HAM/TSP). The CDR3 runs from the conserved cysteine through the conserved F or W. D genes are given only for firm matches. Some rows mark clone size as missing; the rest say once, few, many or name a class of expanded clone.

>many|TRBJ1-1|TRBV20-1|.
CSARDSKGGYTEAFF
TGCAGTGCTAGAGATTCTAAGGGGGGGTACACTGAAGCTTTCTTT
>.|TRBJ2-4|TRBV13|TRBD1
CASTEGQGKNIQYF
TGTGCCAGCACCGAAGGACAGGGGAAAAACATTCAGTACTTC
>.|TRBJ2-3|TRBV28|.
CASSPPGASTDTQYF
TGTGCCAGCAGCCCCCCGGGGGCGAGCACAGATACGCAGTATTTT
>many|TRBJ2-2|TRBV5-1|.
CASSYNTNTGELFF
TGCGCCAGCAGCTATAATACGAACACCGGGGAGCTGTTTTTT
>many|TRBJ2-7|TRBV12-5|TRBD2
CASGRSGSNSYEQYF
TGTGCTAGTGGGAGAAGCGGGAGTAATTCCTACGAGCAGTACTTC
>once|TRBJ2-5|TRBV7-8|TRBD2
CASSFRGAPKRGGVKYQETQYF
TGTGCCAGCAGCTTTAGGGGGGCCCCAAAGCGGGGGGGAGTGAAGTACCAAGAGACCCAGTACTTC
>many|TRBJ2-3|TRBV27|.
CASSLSIRFFLAGTDTQYF
TGTGCCAGCAGTTTATCAATTAGATTCTTCCTAGCTGGTACAGATACGCAGTATTTT
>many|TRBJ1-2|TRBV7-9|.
CASSSRDKYGYTF
TGTGCCAGCAGCTCACGGGACAAGTACGGCTACACCTTC
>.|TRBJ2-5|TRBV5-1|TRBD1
CASSFGQGTETQYF
TGCGCCAGCAGCTTTGGACAGGGCACAGAGACTCAGTACTTC
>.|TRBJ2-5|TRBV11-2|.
CASSPGVGGEETQYF
TGTGCCAGCAGCCCAGGGGTGGGAGGTGAAGAGACCCAGTACTTC
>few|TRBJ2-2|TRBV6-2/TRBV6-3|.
CASFLNTGELFF
TGTGCCAGCTTTTTGAACACCGGGGAGCTGTTTTTT
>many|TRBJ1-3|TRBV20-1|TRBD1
CSASWTGTGNTIYF
TGCAGTGCTAGCTGGACAGGGACTGGAAACACCATATATTTT
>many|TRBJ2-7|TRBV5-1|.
CASSAGLSVYEQYF
TGCGCCAGCAGCGCCGGACTGTCGGTTTACGAGCAGTACTTC
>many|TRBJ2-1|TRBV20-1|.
CSARDLSTSYNEQFF
TGCAGTGCTAGAGATCTGAGTACCAGCTACAATGAGCAGTTCTTC
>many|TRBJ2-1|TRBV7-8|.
CASSRQTGARNEQFF
TGTGCCAGCAGCCGGCAGACAGGTGCCCGGAATGAGCAGTTCTTC
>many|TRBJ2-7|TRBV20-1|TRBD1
CSAYDRAYYEQYF
TGCAGTGCTTACGACAGGGCCTACTACGAGCAGTACTTC
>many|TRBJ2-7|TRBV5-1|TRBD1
CASSLAAGGPGEQYF
TGCGCCAGCAGCTTGGCGGCAGGGGGCCCGGGGGAGCAGTACTTC
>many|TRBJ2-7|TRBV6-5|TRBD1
CASSGTGKSEQYF
TGTGCCAGCAGTGGGACAGGGAAAAGCGAGCAGTACTTC
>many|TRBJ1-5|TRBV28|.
CASEDILSNQPQHF
TGTGCCAGCGAGGACATCCTTAGCAATCAGCCCCAGCATTTT
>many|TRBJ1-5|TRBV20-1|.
CSARHDSNQPQHF
TGCAGTGCTAGACATGACAGCAATCAGCCCCAGCATTTT
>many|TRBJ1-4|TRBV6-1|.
CASRLESQNEKLFF
TGTGCCAGCAGGTTGGAATCCCAAAATGAAAAACTGTTTTTT
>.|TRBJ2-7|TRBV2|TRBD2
CASASGGRGRGDEQYF
TGTGCCAGTGCTAGCGGGGGGAGAGGACGGGGAGACGAGCAGTACTTC
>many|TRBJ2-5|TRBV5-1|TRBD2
CASSLTGRVQETQYF
TGCGCCAGCAGCTTGACCGGGAGGGTACAAGAGACCCAGTACTTC
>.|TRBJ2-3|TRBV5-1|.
CASSQGEAYSTDTQYF
TGCGCCAGCAGCCAAGGCGAAGCCTATTCCACAGATACGCAGTATTTT
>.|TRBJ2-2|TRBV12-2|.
CASRLAAGGNTGELFF
TGTGCAAGTCGCTTAGCAGCGGGAGGGAACACCGGGGAGCTGTTTTTT
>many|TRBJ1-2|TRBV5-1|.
CASSAGPQGGYGYTF
TGCGCCAGCAGCGCGGGACCGCAAGGGGGCTATGGCTACACCTTC
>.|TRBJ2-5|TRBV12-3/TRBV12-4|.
CASSLGDTPRLF
TGTGCCAGCAGTTTAGGGGACACCCCCCGACTCTTC
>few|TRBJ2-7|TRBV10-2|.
CASSEPRGISETYEQYF
TGCGCCAGCAGTGAGCCCCGTGGTATTAGCGAGACCTACGAGCAGTACTTC
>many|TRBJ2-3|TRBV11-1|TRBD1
CASSFLAGTGYTDTQYF
TGTGCCAGCAGCTTCCTTGCCGGGACAGGCTACACAGATACGCAGTATTTT
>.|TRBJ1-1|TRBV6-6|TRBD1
CASSLTGVRGTQAFF
TGTGCCAGCAGTTTAACAGGGGTCAGAGGCACTCAAGCTTTCTTT
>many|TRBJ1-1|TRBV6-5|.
CASSYSSVPLGTANTEAFF
TGTGCCAGCAGTTACTCCTCGGTACCCTTGGGGACGGCGAACACTGAAGCTTTCTTT
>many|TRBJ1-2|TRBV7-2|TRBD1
CASSGTGQGDHGYTF
TGTGCCAGCAGCGGGACGGGACAGGGGGATCATGGCTACACCTTC
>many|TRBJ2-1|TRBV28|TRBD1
CASSVRDSLYNEQFF
TGTGCCAGCAGCGTCCGGGACAGCCTATACAATGAGCAGTTCTTC
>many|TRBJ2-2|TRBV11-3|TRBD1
CASRQGQGTVTGELFF
TGTGCCAGCAGACAAGGACAGGGGACGGTGACCGGGGAGCTGTTTTTT
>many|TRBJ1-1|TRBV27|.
CASSLYGGSNTEAFF
TGTGCCAGCAGTTTATACGGGGGATCCAACACTGAAGCTTTCTTT
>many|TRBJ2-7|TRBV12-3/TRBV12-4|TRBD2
CASSLMGLAGGPFYEQYF
TGTGCCAGCAGTTTAATGGGGCTAGCGGGAGGGCCGTTTTACGAGCAGTACTTC
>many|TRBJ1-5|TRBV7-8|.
CASSLGGRLDQPQHF
TGTGCCAGCAGCTTAGGGGGACGCCTGGACCAGCCCCAGCATTTT
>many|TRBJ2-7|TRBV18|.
CASSPFGNEQYF
TGTGCCAGCTCACCATTCGGTAACGAGCAGTACTTC
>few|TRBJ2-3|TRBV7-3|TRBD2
CASSLTPAGFTDTQYF
TGTGCCAGCAGCTTAACACCAGCGGGGTTCACAGATACGCAGTATTTT
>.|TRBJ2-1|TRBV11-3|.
CASSLVGAEQFF
TGTGCCAGCAGCTTAGTCGGCGCTGAGCAGTTCTTC
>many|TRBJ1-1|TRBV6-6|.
CASRPQTEIYTEAFF
TGTGCCAGCAGACCTCAAACAGAGATATACACTGAAGCTTTCTTT
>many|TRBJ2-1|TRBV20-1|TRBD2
CSARAMLTSASSYNEQFF
TGCAGTGCTAGAGCAATGTTGACTAGCGCGAGCTCCTACAATGAGCAGTTCTTC
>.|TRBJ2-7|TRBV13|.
CASSSGSREQYF
TGTGCCAGCAGCTCAGGGAGTAGGGAGCAGTACTTC
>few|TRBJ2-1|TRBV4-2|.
CASSQTLSSYPEQFF
TGTGCCAGCAGCCAGACTCTGAGCTCCTACCCTGAGCAGTTCTTC
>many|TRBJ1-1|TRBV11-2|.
CASSLEPGMNTEAFF
TGTGCCAGCAGCTTAGAACCAGGGATGAACACTGAAGCTTTCTTT